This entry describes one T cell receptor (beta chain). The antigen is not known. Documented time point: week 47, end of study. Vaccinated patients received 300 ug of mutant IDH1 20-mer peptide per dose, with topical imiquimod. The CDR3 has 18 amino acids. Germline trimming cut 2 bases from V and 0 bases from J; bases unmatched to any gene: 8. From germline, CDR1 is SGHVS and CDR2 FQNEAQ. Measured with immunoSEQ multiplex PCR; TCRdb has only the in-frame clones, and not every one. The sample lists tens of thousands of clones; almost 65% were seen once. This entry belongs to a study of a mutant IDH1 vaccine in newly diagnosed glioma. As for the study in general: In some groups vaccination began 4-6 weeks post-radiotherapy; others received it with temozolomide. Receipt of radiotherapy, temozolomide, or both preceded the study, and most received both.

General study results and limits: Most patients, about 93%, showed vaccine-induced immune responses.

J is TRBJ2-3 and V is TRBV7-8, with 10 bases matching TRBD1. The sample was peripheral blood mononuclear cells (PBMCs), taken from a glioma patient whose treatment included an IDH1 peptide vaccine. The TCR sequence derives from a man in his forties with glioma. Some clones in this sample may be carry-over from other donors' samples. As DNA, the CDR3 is TGTGCCAGCAGCTTAAGGCCGACAGGGGGCCCTAGCACAGATACGCAGTATTTT. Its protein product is CASSLRPTGGPSTDTQYF.